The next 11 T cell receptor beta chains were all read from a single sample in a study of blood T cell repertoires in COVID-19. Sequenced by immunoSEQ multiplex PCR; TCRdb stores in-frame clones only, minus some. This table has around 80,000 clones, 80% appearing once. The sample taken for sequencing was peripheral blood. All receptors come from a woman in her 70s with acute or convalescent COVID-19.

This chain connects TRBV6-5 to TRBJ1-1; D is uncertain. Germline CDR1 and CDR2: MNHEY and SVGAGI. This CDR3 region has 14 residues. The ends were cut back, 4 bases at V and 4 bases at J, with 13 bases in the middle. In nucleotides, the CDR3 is TGTGCCAGCAGTTCACCTCAGGTCCCCACTGAAGCTTTCTTT. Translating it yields CASSSPQVPTEAFF.

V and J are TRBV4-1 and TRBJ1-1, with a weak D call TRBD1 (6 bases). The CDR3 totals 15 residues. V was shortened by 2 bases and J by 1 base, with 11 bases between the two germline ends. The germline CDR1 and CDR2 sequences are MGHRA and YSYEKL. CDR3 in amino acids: CASSQLTTGNTEAFF. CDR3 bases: TGCGCCAGCAGCCAACTTACGACAGGGAACACTGAAGCTTTCTTT.

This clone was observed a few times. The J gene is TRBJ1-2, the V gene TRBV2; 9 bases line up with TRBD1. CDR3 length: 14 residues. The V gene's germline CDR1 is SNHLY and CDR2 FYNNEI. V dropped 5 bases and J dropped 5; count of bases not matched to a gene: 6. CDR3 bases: TGTGCCAGCAGTAGGGACAGGGAGTTATATGGCTACACCTTC. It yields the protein CASSRDRELYGYTF.

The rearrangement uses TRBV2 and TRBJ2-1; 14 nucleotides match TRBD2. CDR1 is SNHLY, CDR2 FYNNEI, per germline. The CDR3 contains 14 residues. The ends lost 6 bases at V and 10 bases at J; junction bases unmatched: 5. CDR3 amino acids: CASSSRTSGGEQFF. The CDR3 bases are TGTGCCAGCAGCTCCAGGACTAGCGGGGGGGAGCAGTTCTTC.

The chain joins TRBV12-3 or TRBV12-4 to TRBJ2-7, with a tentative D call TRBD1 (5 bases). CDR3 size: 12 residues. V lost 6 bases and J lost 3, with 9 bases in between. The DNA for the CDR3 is TGTGCCAGCAGAACTCAGGGCTACGAGCAGTACTTC. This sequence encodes CASRTQGYEQYF.

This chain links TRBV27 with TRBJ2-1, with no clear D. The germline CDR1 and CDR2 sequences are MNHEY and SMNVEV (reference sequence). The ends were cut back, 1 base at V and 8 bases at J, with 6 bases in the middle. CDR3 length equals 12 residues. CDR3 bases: TGTGCCAGCAGTTTATTAGGAGATGAGCAGTTCTTC. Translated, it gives CASSLLGDEQFF.

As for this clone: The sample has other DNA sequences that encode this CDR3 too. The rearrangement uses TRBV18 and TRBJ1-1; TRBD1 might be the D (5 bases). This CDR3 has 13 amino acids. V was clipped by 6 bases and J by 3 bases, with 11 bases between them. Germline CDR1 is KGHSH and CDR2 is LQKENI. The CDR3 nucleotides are TGTGCCAGCTCCCCCACCAGGGACACTGAAGCTTTCTTT. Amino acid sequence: CASSPTRDTEAFF.

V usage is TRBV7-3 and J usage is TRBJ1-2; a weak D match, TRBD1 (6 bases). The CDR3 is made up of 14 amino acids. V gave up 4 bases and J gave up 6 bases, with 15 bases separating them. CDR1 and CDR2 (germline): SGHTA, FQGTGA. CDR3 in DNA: TGTGCCAGCAGCTCCTCACAGGGAATTGATGGCTACACCTTC. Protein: CASSSSQGIDGYTF.

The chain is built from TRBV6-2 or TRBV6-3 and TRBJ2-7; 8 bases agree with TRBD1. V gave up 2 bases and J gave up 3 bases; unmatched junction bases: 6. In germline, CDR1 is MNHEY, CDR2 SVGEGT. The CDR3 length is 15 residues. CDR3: CASSYGDRGGYEQYF. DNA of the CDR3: TGTGCCAGCAGTTACGGTGACAGGGGAGGCTACGAGCAGTACTTC.

The CDR3 region has the DNA TGTGCCAGTACGACTAGCGGGACGTACAATGAGCAGTTCTTC. Its protein is CASTTSGTYNEQFF. This chain uses TRBV19 with TRBJ2-1; 11 bases fit TRBD2. The J segment lost 4 bases and the V segment lost 7 bases, leaving 3 bases of the junction unmatched. Germline lookup yields CDR1 LNHDA and CDR2 SQIVND (reference sequence). The CDR3 sequence is 14 residues long.

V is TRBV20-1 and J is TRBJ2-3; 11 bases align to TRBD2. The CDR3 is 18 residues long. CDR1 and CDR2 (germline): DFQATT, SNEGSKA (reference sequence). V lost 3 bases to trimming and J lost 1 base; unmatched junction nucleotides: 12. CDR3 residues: CSASGRASGGYGTDTQYF. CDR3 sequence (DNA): TGCAGTGCTAGTGGTAGGGCTAGCGGGGGGTATGGCACAGATACGCAGTATTTT.